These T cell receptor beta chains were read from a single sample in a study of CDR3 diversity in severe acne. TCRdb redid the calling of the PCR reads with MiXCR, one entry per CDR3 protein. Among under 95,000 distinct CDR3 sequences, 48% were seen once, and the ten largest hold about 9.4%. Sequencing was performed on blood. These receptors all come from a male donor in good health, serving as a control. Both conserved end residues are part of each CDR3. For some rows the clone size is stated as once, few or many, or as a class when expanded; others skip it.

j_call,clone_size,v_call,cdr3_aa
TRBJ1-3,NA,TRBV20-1,CSASPTLGAGNTIYF
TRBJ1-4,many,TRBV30,CAWSGGLGEKLFF
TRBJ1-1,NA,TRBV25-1,CASSAWTGNTEAFF
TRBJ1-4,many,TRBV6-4,CAKRAELANEKLFF
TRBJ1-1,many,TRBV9,CASSGPGQHTEAFF
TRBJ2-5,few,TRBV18,CASSPLRETQYF
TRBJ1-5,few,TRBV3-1,CASSPTLGLKAQPQHF
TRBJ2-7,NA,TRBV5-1,CASSVQWTSYEQYF
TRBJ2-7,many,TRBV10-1,CASSYDRGLSYEQYF
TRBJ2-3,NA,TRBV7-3,CASSPNWWGTDTQYF
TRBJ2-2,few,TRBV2,CASSTLGRGELFF
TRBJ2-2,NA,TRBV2,CASREGTGTGELFF
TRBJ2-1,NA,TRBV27,CASSSGTAENGEQFF
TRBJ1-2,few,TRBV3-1,CASRPGHLSHGYTF
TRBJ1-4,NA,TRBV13,CAGSFRTNGEKLFF
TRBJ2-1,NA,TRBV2,CASRTGGYNEQFF
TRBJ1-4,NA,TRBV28,CASGAGPNEKLFF
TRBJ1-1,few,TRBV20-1,CSARKAMNTEAFF
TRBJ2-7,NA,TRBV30,CAWSRPRGGLTYEQYF
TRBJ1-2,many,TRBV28,CASSQPGGVNYGYTF
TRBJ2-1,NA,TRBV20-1,CSARDPGGGRGTDYNEQFF
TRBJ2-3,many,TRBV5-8,CASSLERTSTDTQYF
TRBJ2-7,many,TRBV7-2,CASSFSTSATYEQYF
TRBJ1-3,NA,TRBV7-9,CASRKQGPGNTIYF
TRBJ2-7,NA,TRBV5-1,CASSLAGTGVYEQYF
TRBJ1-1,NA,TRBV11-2,CASSVDPGQGTEAFF
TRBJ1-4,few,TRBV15,CATSRLGPRAEKLFF
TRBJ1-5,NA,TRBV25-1,CASSDGRGSNQPQHF
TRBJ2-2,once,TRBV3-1,CASSLGTGSELFF